The source of this TCR beta chain is a study of cytomegalovirus exposure and HLA in healthy donors. Study-wide findings and caveats: HLA allele associations emerged for around 15,000 TCR beta sequences in a later analysis, at 0.05 false discovery rate. A list of roughly 180 TCR beta chains associated with cytomegalovirus was given.

This clone was detected ten times or more. The antigen remains unidentified. Both 60 Vbeta primers and 13 Jbeta primers went into the PCR. Generated by immunoSEQ multiplex PCR, the TCRdb table keeps only in-frame clones and is missing some. Altogether 100,000 to 120,000 clones are present, less than 85% being singletons, with the ten largest covering around 8.5%. The CDR3 has 16 amino acids. The germline gives CDR1 GTSNPN, CDR2 SVGIG (reference sequence). V was pared by 0 bases and J by 0 bases, with 3 bases of the junction left unmatched. The source material was PBMCs. The clonotype comes from a man aged 40-50 years in good health and CMV-seropositive. The rearrangement links TRBV30 to TRBJ2-1; 9 bases line up with TRBD2. CDR3 residues: CAWSVQGLASYNEQFF. The CDR3 DNA is TGTGCCTGGAGTGTACAGGGACTAGCCTCCTACAATGAGCAGTTCTTC.